This TCR beta chain is from a study of beta chain features in type 1 diabetes. Points from the study as a whole: In every one of the four CD4+ subsets, TCRB CDR3s were moderately but significantly shorter in Type 1 diabetes patients. A cDNA-based sequencing approach could over-represent cells with high TCR expression. In type 1 diabetes patients, VDJ junctions had fewer insertions; deletions at these junctions were more frequent.

As regards this clone: Antigen unknown.

The isolated RNA, all of it, was reverse transcribed, so expressed TCRB transcripts were what got sequenced. Measured with immunoSEQ multiplex PCR; TCRdb has only the in-frame clones, and not every one. The data show over 600,000 clones, approximately 13% seen once. Each sorted population was over 98% pure. There are 13 residues in the CDR3. V was shortened by 4 bases and J by 5 bases, with 15 bases between the two germline ends. Germline V gene sequence: CDR1 SQVTM, CDR2 ANQGSEA. Sequences were obtained from naive CD4+ T cells from blood. The origin of this receptor is a young man with type 1 diabetes. V gene TRBV29-1 combines with J gene TRBJ2-7; D may be TRBD1 (6 bases). The CDR3 loop reads CSVGGGMIDEQYF. The CDR3 DNA reads as TGCAGCGTTGGAGGGGGTATGATCGACGAGCAGTACTTC.